Listed below are T cell receptor beta chains from one sample, sequenced in a study of cytomegalovirus exposure and HLA in healthy donors. TCRdb keeps only in-frame clones here, not all; method: immunoSEQ multiplex PCR. Among approximately 130,000 clones listed, about 74% were seen once. The sequencing input was PBMCs. The receptors stem from a man aged 30-40 years in good health and CMV-seronegative. CDR3s include the opening cysteine and the closing phenylalanine or tryptophan. Fields, in order: V gene, J gene, CDR3 protein.

v_gene: TRBV21-1
j_gene: TRBJ2-5
CDR3aa: CARRLAPTETQYF

v_gene: TRBV30
j_gene: TRBJ2-7
CDR3aa: CAWSQTGTGEQYF

v_gene: TRBV7-6
j_gene: TRBJ1-1
CDR3aa: CASSLGQGNTEAFF

v_gene: TRBV18
j_gene: TRBJ1-4
CDR3aa: CASSPNPPGAEKLFF

v_gene: TRBV6-4
j_gene: TRBJ2-3
CDR3aa: CASSDSGGADTQYF

v_gene: TRBV7-6
j_gene: TRBJ1-1
CDR3aa: CASSQGQGPTEAFF

v_gene: TRBV7-9
j_gene: TRBJ1-1
CDR3aa: CASSLGHLIDGGTEAFF

v_gene: TRBV7-2
j_gene: TRBJ2-1
CDR3aa: CASILEPGAYNEQFF

v_gene: TRBV5-1
j_gene: TRBJ1-5
CDR3aa: CASSIGQNNQPQHF

v_gene: TRBV5-4
j_gene: TRBJ1-3
CDR3aa: CASRSLNRGRGNTIYF

v_gene: TRBV5-4
j_gene: TRBJ2-7
CDR3aa: CASSPKTQGDYEQYF

v_gene: TRBV7-6
j_gene: TRBJ2-1
CDR3aa: CASSQTQLAGAAYNEQFF

v_gene: TRBV28
j_gene: TRBJ1-3
CDR3aa: CASSFVLGSSGNTIYF

v_gene: TRBV6-4
j_gene: TRBJ2-7
CDR3aa: CASTTLTAQHRSYEQYF

v_gene: TRBV30
j_gene: TRBJ2-7
CDR3aa: CAWKKGPSSYEQYF

v_gene: TRBV5-1
j_gene: TRBJ2-2
CDR3aa: CASSLYPRDRANTGELFF

v_gene: TRBV7-3
j_gene: TRBJ2-3
CDR3aa: CASSLGLTDTQYF

v_gene: TRBV7-9
j_gene: TRBJ2-7
CDR3aa: CASSDQDLSSYEQYF

v_gene: TRBV28
j_gene: TRBJ2-1
CDR3aa: CASSRGQHNEQFF

v_gene: TRBV2
j_gene: TRBJ2-1
CDR3aa: CASAASGVLNEQFF

v_gene: TRBV7-6
j_gene: TRBJ2-1
CDR3aa: CASSQTSGSYNEQFF

v_gene: TRBV5-1
j_gene: TRBJ1-3
CDR3aa: CASSSSGESSGNTIYF

v_gene: TRBV29-1
j_gene: TRBJ1-2
CDR3aa: CSAETGAGYGYTF

v_gene: TRBV2
j_gene: TRBJ2-3
CDR3aa: CASSPRDRDTDTQYF

v_gene: TRBV30
j_gene: TRBJ2-7
CDR3aa: CAWMDTGLATEQYF

v_gene: TRBV7-3
j_gene: TRBJ1-1
CDR3aa: CASQRQGDTEAFF

v_gene: TRBV5-1
j_gene: TRBJ2-3
CDR3aa: CASSSSGGGGTDTQYF

v_gene: TRBV7-2
j_gene: TRBJ1-6
CDR3aa: CASSSQTGESSPLHF

v_gene: TRBV7-6
j_gene: TRBJ2-2
CDR3aa: CASSLRSAGGTGELFF

v_gene: TRBV29-1
j_gene: TRBJ1-1
CDR3aa: CSVGWANTEAFF

v_gene: TRBV5-1
j_gene: TRBJ1-1
CDR3aa: CASNPSAGEAFF

v_gene: TRBV21-1
j_gene: TRBJ1-1
CDR3aa: CASSRGQGTMNTEAFF

v_gene: TRBV11-3
j_gene: TRBJ2-2
CDR3aa: CASSAGQRNTGELFF

v_gene: TRBV18
j_gene: TRBJ2-2
CDR3aa: CASSPRQGDTGELFF

v_gene: TRBV28
j_gene: TRBJ1-5
CDR3aa: CASSLGTGARQPQHF

v_gene: TRBV5-1
j_gene: TRBJ2-7
CDR3aa: CASSLGQGAWEQYF

v_gene: TRBV15
j_gene: TRBJ2-7
CDR3aa: CATSRENRDSILYEQYF